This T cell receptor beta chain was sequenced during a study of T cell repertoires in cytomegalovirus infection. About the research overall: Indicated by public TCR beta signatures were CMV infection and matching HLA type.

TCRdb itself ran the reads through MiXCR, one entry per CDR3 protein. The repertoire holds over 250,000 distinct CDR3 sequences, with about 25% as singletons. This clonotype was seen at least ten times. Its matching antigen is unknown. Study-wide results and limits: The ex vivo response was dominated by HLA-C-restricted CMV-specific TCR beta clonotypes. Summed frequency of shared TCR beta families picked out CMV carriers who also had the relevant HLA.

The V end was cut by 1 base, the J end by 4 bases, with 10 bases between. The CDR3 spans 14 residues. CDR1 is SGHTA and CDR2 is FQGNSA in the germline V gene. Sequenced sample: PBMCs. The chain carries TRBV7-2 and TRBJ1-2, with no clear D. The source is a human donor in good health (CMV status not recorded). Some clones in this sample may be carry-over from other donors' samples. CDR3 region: CASSLERHRYGYTF. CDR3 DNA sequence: TGTGCCAGCAGCTTAGAGAGGCACCGCTATGGCTACACCTTC.